One and the same sample provided the 20 T cell receptor beta chains below, sequenced in a study of blood T cell repertoires in COVID-19. TCRdb keeps only in-frame clones here, not all; method: immunoSEQ multiplex PCR. The repertoire holds 250,000 or so clones, with roughly 87% as singletons. Sequenced: peripheral blood. Receptors were obtained from a woman aged 40 to 50 who had recovered from COVID-19.

The chain has TRBV12-2 and TRBJ2-3; the D call TRBD2 from the table was never checked on the DNA. TRBV12-2 is labeled a pseudogene. This CDR3 contains 18 residues. DNA for the CDR3: TGTGCAAGTCGCTTAGTGTATTCCGGGCGGGAGGCCCCAGATACGCAGTATTTT. This encodes CASRLVYSGREAPDTQYF.

The chain is built from TRBV7-9 and TRBJ1-3; 7 positions match TRBD1. V was clipped by 3 bases and J by 0 bases; unmatched bases: 5. Germline V gene lookup returns CDR1 SEHNR and CDR2 FQNEAQ (reference sequence). This CDR3 is 16 amino acids long. DNA for the CDR3: TGTGCCAGCAGCTTTGGGACAGCAAACTCTGGAAACACCATATATTTT. Encoded protein: CASSFGTANSGNTIYF.

The gene calls are TRBV5-6 and TRBJ2-2, with TRBD2 matching over 9 bases. The CDR3 has 18 residues. The germline CDR1 and CDR2 sequences are SGHDT and YYEEEE. Trimming took 1 base from V and 4 from J; bases not matched to a gene: 11. The CDR3 reads CASSLFNQRGAGTGELFF. In DNA, the CDR3 is TGTGCCAGCAGCTTGTTTAACCAGCGGGGGGCCGGCACCGGGGAGCTGTTTTTT. Filled out from reference TRBV5-6 and TRBJ2-2, the complete variable domain reads DAGVTQSPTHLIKTRGQQVTLRCSPKSGHDTVSWYQQALGQGPQFIFQYYEEEERQRGNFPDRFSGHQFPNYSSELNVNALLLGDSALYLCASSLFNQRGAGTGELFFGEGSRLTVL.

J is TRBJ1-6 and V is TRBV30; 7 nucleotides agree with TRBD1. V was clipped by 3 bases and J by 4 bases; unmatched bases: 3. CDR3 size: 14 residues. In germline, CDR1 is GTSNPN, CDR2 SVGIG (reference sequence). For the CDR3, the DNA is TGTGCCTGGAGCTCGGGACAGTATAATTCACCCCTCCACTTT. It specifies CAWSSGQYNSPLHF.

This clone showed up just once. The sample contains more than one DNA sequence encoding this CDR3. This sequence joins TRBV28 and TRBJ1-2; D is uncertain. CDR1 and CDR2 (germline): MDHEN, SYDVKM. V was trimmed by 1 base and J by 2 bases, leaving 5 bases between them. The CDR3 runs 13 residues. CDR3 residues: CASSLSVNYGYTF. The CDR3 DNA reads TGTGCCAGCAGTTTATCAGTAAACTATGGCTACACCTTC.

The gene calls are TRBV6-4 and TRBJ2-2, with 9 bases fitting TRBD1. J gave up 5 bases and V 6 bases, and 4 bases lay outside the gene matches. This CDR3 spans 14 amino acids. CDR1 is MRHNA, CDR2 SNTAGT, per germline. The CDR3: CASSLTGGTGELFF. The CDR3 DNA reads TGTGCCAGCAGCCTGACAGGGGGAACCGGGGAGCTGTTTTTT.

The chain employs TRBV11-3 and TRBJ2-1; 11 bases agree with TRBD2. Germline CDR1 and CDR2: SGHNT and YENEEA. V shed 4 bases, J shed 7 bases, and the junction held 3 bases outside the gene matches. There are 14 residues in the CDR3. In nucleotides, the CDR3 is TGTGCCAGCAGCTCTCGACTAGCGGGAAATGAGCAGTTCTTC. It is translated as CASSSRLAGNEQFF.

The chain has TRBV5-5 and TRBJ1-1; maybe TRBD1 (5 bases). Germline CDR1 is SGHKS and CDR2 is YYEKEE (reference sequence). V lost 4 bases to trimming and J lost 0 bases, with 7 bases between them. CDR3 length: 13 residues. CDR3 nucleotide sequence: TGTGCCAGCAGCCCGGACATGAACACTGAAGCTTTCTTT. Amino acid sequence: CASSPDMNTEAFF.

The chain uses TRBV3-1 (or the pseudogene TRBV3-2) and TRBJ2-3; 8 bases match TRBD2. The germline CDR1 and CDR2 sequences are LGHDT and YNNKEL (reference sequence). The CDR3 is 15 amino acids. The junction had 8 bases not matched to a gene; V was cut back by 4 bases and J by 5 bases. The CDR3 DNA sequence: TGTGCCAGCAGCCGAGCGGGAGTAGAAGGAGATACGCAGTATTTT. Protein sequence: CASSRAGVEGDTQYF.

This chain links TRBV6-5 with TRBJ2-7; tentatively, D is TRBD2 (6 bases). Deletions cut 6 bases from V and 7 bases from J, with 13 bases between. Germline assignment: CDR1 MNHEY and CDR2 SVGAGI. The CDR3 spans 12 residues. CDR3 sequence reads: CASRTLGTEQYF. The CDR3, as DNA: TGTGCCAGCAGAACTTTAGGGACTGAGCAGTACTTC.

V is TRBV28 and J is TRBJ1-2; D gene uncertain. CDR3 size: 15 residues. From germline, CDR1 is MDHEN and CDR2 SYDVKM. V gave up 6 bases and J gave up 0 bases, with 14 bases separating them. This CDR3 reads CASRIPGRTNYGYTF. CDR3 in DNA: TGTGCCAGCAGGATACCGGGTAGGACTAACTATGGCTACACCTTC.

This clone was picked up one time. The CDR3 region is CASSFQGNTIYF. For the CDR3, the DNA is TGTGCCAGCAGCTTCCAAGGAAACACCATATATTTT. V and J are TRBV5-6 and TRBJ1-3; D is uncertain. This CDR3 has 12 amino acids. Deletions cut 2 bases from V and 4 bases from J, with 4 bases between. Germline assignment: CDR1 SGHDT and CDR2 YYEEEE.

The V call is TRBV18, the J call TRBJ2-7; 9 bases match TRBD1. CDR3 length equals 14 residues. Germline-derived CDR1 and CDR2 are KGHSH and LQKENI. After removal of 5 bases from V and 3 bases from J, the junction contained 5 bases not matched to a gene. The CDR3 bases are TGTGCCAGCTCAGGGCAGGGACAGGGCTACGAGCAGTACTTC. It translates to CASSGQGQGYEQYF. The full variable domain, its missing parts supplied by reference TRBV18 and TRBJ2-7, is NAGVMQNPRHLVRRRGQEARLRCSPMKGHSHVYWYRQLPEEGLKFMVYLQKENIIDESGMPKERFSAEFPKEGPSILRIQQVVRGDSAAYFCASSGQGQGYEQYFGPGTRLTVT.

This chain links TRBV3-1 (or the pseudogene TRBV3-2) with TRBJ1-6; the D gene is possibly TRBD1 (5 bases). Germline V gene data show CDR1 as LGHDT and CDR2 as YNNKEL (reference sequence). The CDR3 has 14 amino acids. Trimming stripped 1 base from V and 11 bases from J, with 12 bases between. The CDR3 spells CASSQVGVFTPLHF. The CDR3 coding sequence is TGTGCCAGCAGCCAAGTAGGGGTTTTCACACCCCTCCACTTT.

The CDR3 loop is CASSSGTGWSPLHF. The CDR3 DNA follows: TGTGCCAGCAGTTCCGGGACAGGCTGGTCACCCCTCCACTTT. The chain couples TRBV28 to TRBJ1-6; 8 bases match TRBD1. V was pared by 4 bases and J by 10 bases, with 6 bases of the junction left unmatched. The CDR3 spans 14 residues. Germline V gene data show CDR1 as MDHEN and CDR2 as SYDVKM.

The chain links TRBV10-3 to TRBJ2-2; 16 positions agree with TRBD2. This CDR3 spans 19 amino acids. V was clipped by 3 bases and J by 1 base; unmatched bases: 5. CDR1 and CDR2 from the germline V gene are ENHRY and SYGVKD. Written as DNA, the CDR3 is TGTGCCATCAGTGACTTGGGACTAGCGGGAGGGAGGAACACCGGGGAGCTGTTTTTT. Translating gives CAISDLGLAGGRNTGELFF.

In its sample, this clone was seen once. The V call is TRBV7-9, the J call TRBJ1-5; D uncertain. Germline CDR1 and CDR2: SEHNR and FQNEAQ (reference sequence). Trimming took off 6 bases at V and 1 base at J, with 13 bases between the two ends. CDR3 length: 15 residues. The CDR3 region is CASSSNRESNQPQHF. In DNA form, the CDR3 reads TGTGCCAGCAGTTCCAATCGGGAGAGCAATCAGCCCCAGCATTTT. Filled out from reference TRBV7-9 and TRBJ1-5, the complete variable domain reads DTGVSQNPRHKITKRGQNVTFRCDPISEHNRLYWYRQTLGQGPEFLTYFQNEAQLEKSRLLSDRFSAERPKGSFSTLEIQRTEQGDSAMYLCASSSNRESNQPQHFGDGTRLSIL.

The chain uses TRBV7-9 and TRBJ1-5, with D possibly being TRBD1 (5 bases). Germline lookup yields CDR1 SEHNR and CDR2 FQNEAQ (reference sequence). Trimming removed 0 bases from V and 6 bases from J, with 12 bases in between. The length of the CDR3 is 15 residues. DNA for the CDR3: TGTGCCAGCAGCTTAGCCGGGGGAGGCGGTCAGCCCCAGCATTTT. Its protein is CASSLAGGGGQPQHF. Full variable domain (missing parts from reference TRBV7-9 and TRBJ1-5): DTGVSQNPRHKITKRGQNVTFRCDPISEHNRLYWYRQTLGQGPEFLTYFQNEAQLEKSRLLSDRFSAERPKGSFSTLEIQRTEQGDSAMYLCASSLAGGGGQPQHFGDGTRLSIL.

In its sample, this clone was seen a few times. This chain connects TRBV19 to TRBJ1-2; D is perhaps TRBD1 (5 bases). V dropped 9 bases and J dropped 2 bases, with 28 bases sitting between them. The germline V gene has CDR1 LNHDA and CDR2 SQIVND (reference sequence). This CDR3 region has 18 residues. The CDR3 nucleotides read TGTGCCAGCTCCCCCGCCCTGGGGCTAGGAGACCGGAACTATGGCTACACCTTC. As protein: CASSPALGLGDRNYGYTF. Full variable domain (outside the CDR3, taken from reference TRBV19 and TRBJ1-2): DGGITQSPKYLFRKEGQNVTLSCEQNLNHDAMYWYRQDPGQGLRLIYYSQIVNDFQKGDIAEGYSVSREKKESFPLTVTSAQKNPTAFYLCASSPALGLGDRNYGYTFGSGTRLTVV.

V is TRBV24-1 and J is TRBJ2-3; 7 nucleotides match TRBD1. The J segment lost 5 bases and the V segment lost 4 bases, leaving 8 bases of the junction unmatched. The CDR3 runs to 15 residues. Looked up from germline, CDR1 is KGHDR and CDR2 is SFDVKD. CDR3 DNA: TGTGCCACCAGTGACATTGAAGACAGGGTAGATACGCAGTATTTT. Translation: CATSDIEDRVDTQYF.